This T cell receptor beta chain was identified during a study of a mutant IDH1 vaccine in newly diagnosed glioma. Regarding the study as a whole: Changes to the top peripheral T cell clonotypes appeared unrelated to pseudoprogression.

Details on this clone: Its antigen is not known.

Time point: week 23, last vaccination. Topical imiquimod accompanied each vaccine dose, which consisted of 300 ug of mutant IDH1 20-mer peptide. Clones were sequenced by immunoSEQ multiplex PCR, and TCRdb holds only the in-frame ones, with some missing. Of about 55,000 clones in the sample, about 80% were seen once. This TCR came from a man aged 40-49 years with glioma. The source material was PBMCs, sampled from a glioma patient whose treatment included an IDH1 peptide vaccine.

The DNA for the CDR3 is TGTGCCAGCAGCGACGGGGAATTTGGCGAGACCCAGTACTTC. It encodes CASSDGEFGETQYF. The chain links TRBV6-4 to TRBJ2-5; D may be TRBD2 (5 bases). V lost 6 bases to trimming and J lost 5 bases, with 16 bases between them. The CDR3 is 14 amino acids. Germline values: CDR1 MRHNA, CDR2 SNTAGT.